These 17 T cell receptor beta chains were all obtained from the same sample, sequenced in a study of T cells in Graves' hyperthyroidism and ophthalmopathy. The source material, RNA transcripts, was used to amplify TCR beta CDR3 regions. Researchers ran a first-round RT-PCR on the TCR CDR3 using the HTBI primer set. Each CDR3 protein gets one entry after TCRdb re-called the multiplex PCR reads with MiXCR. The table shows roughly 300,000 distinct CDR3 sequences, with roughly 23% occurring only once. Sample: blood. The receptors were gathered from a woman in her 50s with Graves' hyperthyroidism.

This clonotype was recorded only once. The chain joins TRBV29-1 to TRBJ1-2; tentatively, D is TRBD1 (5 bases). CDR3 length: 13 residues. V lost 0 bases and J lost 4, with 9 bases in between. Germline CDR1 and CDR2: SQVTM and ANQGSEA. The CDR3 sequence: CSVEDEGLYGYTF. CDR3 nucleotides: TGCAGCGTTGAAGATGAGGGACTCTATGGCTACACCTTC.

This clonotype was counted only a few times. The gene calls are TRBV28 and TRBJ2-7; 11 bases map to TRBD1. The V segment lost 3 bases and the J segment 5 bases; nucleotides outside the gene matches: 6. The CDR3 is made up of 15 amino acids. Looked up from germline, CDR1 is MDHEN and CDR2 is SYDVKM. The CDR3 DNA reads as TGTGCCAGCAGTTTCCGGACAGGGGGCGAAGACGAGCAGTACTTC. Its translation: CASSFRTGGEDEQYF.

In this sample, this clonotype turned up many times. For the CDR3, the DNA is TGTGCCAGCGGACAGGGGGCTATGAAGACCCAGTACTTC. The encoded protein is CASGQGAMKTQYF. The rearrangement uses TRBV12-3 or TRBV12-4 and TRBJ2-5; 11 bases line up with TRBD1. With V trimmed by 8 bases and J by 6 bases, 5 bases remained unmatched. The CDR3 extends over 13 amino acids.

The rearrangement uses TRBV28 and TRBJ1-2; a possible D gene is TRBD1 (6 bases). The CDR3 covers 16 residues. V was clipped by 6 bases and J by 0 bases, with 17 bases between them. The germline V gene encodes CDR1 MDHEN and CDR2 SYDVKM. CDR3 sequence: CASRPTRGQSNYGYTF. DNA for the CDR3: TGTGCCAGCAGGCCCACCCGCGGACAGTCTAACTATGGCTACACCTTC.

Many counts were recorded for this clonotype. J is TRBJ1-1 and V is TRBV3-1, with no clear D. Germline CDR1 reads LGHDT; CDR2 reads YNNKEL (reference sequence). The ends were cut back, 1 base at V and 6 bases at J, with 6 bases in the middle. The CDR3 is 12 residues long. The CDR3 here is CASSQVPSEAFF. CDR3 DNA sequence: TGTGCCAGCAGCCAAGTCCCTTCTGAAGCTTTCTTT.

This clonotype was counted a few times. This chain joins TRBV19 and TRBJ2-2, with 10 bases identical to TRBD1. The J segment lost 0 bases and the V segment lost 4 bases, leaving 2 bases of the junction unmatched. This CDR3 has 16 residues. The germline gives CDR1 LNHDA, CDR2 SQIVND (reference sequence). Here the CDR3 reads CASSKGQGANTGELFF. CDR3 in DNA: TGTGCCAGTAGTAAAGGACAGGGGGCGAACACCGGGGAGCTGTTTTTT.

The V call is TRBV27, the J call TRBJ2-7; TRBD2 matches 10 bases. V shed 4 bases and J 5 bases; nucleotides not matched to a gene: 11. The CDR3 sequence is 16 residues long. Germline-derived CDR1 and CDR2 are MNHEY and SMNVEV (reference sequence). CDR3 nucleotides: TGTGCCAGCAGTTACACTAGCGGGATGGGAAACAACGAGCAGTACTTC. Translated: CASSYTSGMGNNEQYF.

The table lists this clonotype with a count of one. The rearrangement joins TRBV3-1 to TRBJ1-3; a possible D gene is TRBD1 (6 bases). With 1 base removed from V and 0 bases from J, the gap between germline ends came to 13 bases. Looked up from germline, CDR1 is LGHDT and CDR2 is YNNKEL (reference sequence). This CDR3 contains 17 residues. In DNA form, the CDR3 reads TGTGCCAGCAGCCAAGGTCAGGGGATGACCTCTGGAAACACCATATATTTT. This encodes CASSQGQGMTSGNTIYF.

This clonotype was recorded at least ten times. This rearrangement joins TRBV20-1 to TRBJ2-1, with D perhaps matching TRBD2 (6 bases). V lost 1 base and J lost 10, with 17 bases in between. The CDR3 sequence is 14 residues long. From germline, CDR1 is DFQATT and CDR2 SNEGSKA (reference sequence). The DNA of the CDR3 is TGCAGTGCTAGAGGGCAGCGGGCCATCCTAGAGCAGTTCTTC. It encodes CSARGQRAILEQFF.

This clonotype turned up a few times. The V call is TRBV5-8, the J call TRBJ1-1, with 10 bases identical to TRBD1. Germline V gene sequence: CDR1 SGHTS, CDR2 YDEGEE. The V gene end was trimmed by 5 bases and the J gene end by 7 bases; junction bases not matched to a gene: 8. This CDR3 region has 14 residues. This chain's CDR3 is CASRTGTGVGEAFF. The CDR3 nucleotides read TGTGCCAGCAGGACCGGGACAGGGGTTGGTGAAGCTTTCTTT. Combining the CDR3 with reference TRBV5-8 and TRBJ1-1 gives the whole variable domain EAGVTQSPTHLIKTRGQQATLRCSPISGHTSVYWYQQALGLGLQFLLWYDEGEERNRGNFPPRFSGRQFPNYSSELNVNALELEDSALYLCASRTGTGVGEAFFGQGTRLTVV.

This clonotype was counted at least ten times. V is TRBV20-1 and J is TRBJ2-5, with D perhaps TRBD2 (6 bases). CDR1 is DFQATT, CDR2 SNEGSKA, per germline (reference sequence). This CDR3 comprises 14 residues. V lost 2 bases to trimming and J lost 4 bases, with 14 bases between them. CDR3 loop: CSARRAQGGETQYF. For the CDR3, the DNA is TGCAGTGCTAGACGCGCCCAGGGAGGAGAGACCCAGTACTTC.

CDR3 region: CASSLGALYSPLHF. The DNA for the CDR3 is TGTGCCAGCAGTTTAGGGGCCCTTTATTCACCCCTCCACTTT. The chain has TRBV12-3 or TRBV12-4 and TRBJ1-6; D is undetermined. The CDR3 sequence is 14 residues long. V lost 1 base and J lost 8, with 9 bases in between.

This clonotype occurred once. The rearrangement uses TRBV24-1 and TRBJ1-4; perhaps TRBD1 as D (6 bases). Germline CDR1 KGHDR, CDR2 SFDVKD. CDR3 length equals 16 residues. Deletions cut 5 bases from V and 8 bases from J, with 20 bases between. In DNA form, the CDR3 reads TGTGCCACCAGTGGTAAAACAGGGAGTGTCGGGGAAAAACTGTTTTTT. Encoded protein: CATSGKTGSVGEKLFF.

At least ten counts were recorded for this clonotype. The chain joins TRBV28 to TRBJ2-6; D might be TRBD1 (5 bases). Germline values: CDR1 MDHEN, CDR2 SYDVKM. CDR3 size: 17 residues. V was shortened by 11 bases and J by 0 bases, with 20 bases between the two germline ends. The CDR3 DNA reads as TGTGCCTGTCGTGCCACAGGCATTGGCTCTGGGGCCAACGTCCTGACTTTC. Its translation is CACRATGIGSGANVLTF.

There are many counts of this clonotype. The chain is built from TRBV5-1 and TRBJ2-7; possible D gene TRBD2, 6 bases. Germline V CDR1 and CDR2: SGHRS, YFSETQ. CDR3 length: 15 residues. The V end was cut by 3 bases, the J end by 4 bases, with 17 bases between. The CDR3 protein is CASSSEGRSSYEQYF. The CDR3 region has the DNA TGCGCCAGCAGCTCGGAGGGCAGATCCTCTTACGAGCAGTACTTC.

Ten or more counts support this clonotype. The CDR3 nucleotides read TGTGCCAGCAGCTCCTCTGACAGGGACCATAATTCACCCCTCCACTTT. Translation: CASSSSDRDHNSPLHF. V and J are TRBV7-9 and TRBJ1-6; TRBD1 matches 7 bases. The CDR3 is 16 amino acids. J gave up 5 bases and V 4 bases, and 8 bases lay outside the gene matches. Germline CDR1 reads SEHNR; CDR2 reads FQNEAQ (reference sequence).

Ten or more counts support this clonotype. V usage is TRBV5-1 and J usage is TRBJ2-2; 10 bases are shared with TRBD2. This CDR3 is 16 amino acids long. V lost 3 bases, J lost 4 bases, and 6 bases stayed unmatched. Germline V gene sequence: CDR1 SGHRS, CDR2 YFSETQ. The CDR3 region is CASSSLAGAGTGELFF. The CDR3 DNA reads as TGCGCCAGCAGCTCCCTAGCGGGAGCGGGCACCGGGGAGCTGTTTTTT.